These 19 T cell receptor beta chains share one sample of origin, sequenced in a study of cytomegalovirus exposure and HLA in healthy donors. Amplification used 60 Vbeta primers and 13 Jbeta primers. Clones were sequenced by immunoSEQ multiplex PCR, and TCRdb holds only the in-frame ones, with some missing. The table records roughly 120,000 clones, roughly 80% of them present only once. Specimen: PBMCs. The receptors shown here come from a man in his sixties in good health and CMV-seropositive.

Concerning this clone: This CDR3 is also generated by other DNA sequences in the sample. The rearrangement uses TRBV5-1 and TRBJ1-1; D is possibly TRBD1 (5 bases). The V end lost 0 bases, the J end lost 4 bases, and 7 bases lay between the germline ends. This CDR3 region has 13 residues. Germline CDR1 is SGHRS and CDR2 is YFSETQ. CDR3 sequence: CASSLDRFTEAFF. The DNA for the CDR3 is TGCGCCAGCAGCTTGGACAGGTTCACTGAAGCTTTCTTT.

This clone was counted a few times. The J gene is TRBJ1-2, the V gene TRBV18; 10 positions match TRBD1. This CDR3 comprises 15 residues. The V segment lost 3 bases and the J segment 4 bases; nucleotides outside the gene matches: 5. CDR1 is KGHSH, CDR2 LQKENI, per germline. CDR3 region: CASSPWGQGSYGYTF. DNA of the CDR3: TGTGCCAGCTCACCTTGGGGACAGGGGAGCTATGGCTACACCTTC.

The rearrangement links TRBV27 to TRBJ1-5; D gene ambiguous. This CDR3 spans 15 amino acids. CDR1 and CDR2 from the germline V gene are MNHEY and SMNVEV (reference sequence). V was clipped by 4 bases and J by 2 bases, with 12 bases between them. The CDR3 coding sequence is TGTGCCAGCAGTTCCCTCAGCGGTGGCAATCAGCCCCAGCATTTT. It codes for CASSSLSGGNQPQHF.

As regards this clone: The junction departs from germline at one end; a sequencing error may be responsible. The DNA of the CDR3 is TGCGCCAGCAGCTTGGAGTCTTTTGGGGCCAACGGCCTGACTTTC. It is translated as CASSLESFGANGLTF. V is TRBV5-1 and J is TRBJ2-6; D is possibly TRBD1 (5 bases). Germline V gene lookup returns CDR1 SGHRS and CDR2 YFSETQ. The CDR3 spans 15 residues.

The V gene is TRBV9, the J gene TRBJ1-1; D call uncertain. The V end was cut by 4 bases, the J end by 4 bases, with 17 bases between. Per germline, CDR1 SGDLS and CDR2 YYNGEE. The CDR3 has 15 residues. The CDR3 nucleotides are TGTGCCAGCAGCCCCCTAGGAGGATATGGCACTGAAGCTTTCTTT. Its translation: CASSPLGGYGTEAFF. The entire variable domain, with the rest obtained from reference TRBV9 and TRBJ1-1, is as follows: DSGVTQTPKHLITATGQRVTLRCSPRSGDLSVYWYQQSLDQGLQFLIQYYNGEERAKGNILERFSAQQFPDLHSELNLSSLELGDSALYFCASSPLGGYGTEAFFGQGTRLTVV.

V usage is TRBV6-4 and J usage is TRBJ1-4; 7 nucleotides match TRBD1. Germline V CDR1 and CDR2: MRHNA, SNTAGT. The V gene end was trimmed by 3 bases and the J gene end by 3 bases; junction bases not matched to a gene: 16. This CDR3 region has 19 residues. CDR3 region: CASSEYPQGHGRANEKLFF. The DNA of the CDR3 is TGTGCCAGCAGTGAATATCCACAGGGGCACGGGCGGGCTAATGAAAAACTGTTTTTT.

The chain uses TRBV5-4 and TRBJ2-5; 10 nucleotides match TRBD1. Unmatched junction bases numbered 1, after V lost 3 bases and J lost 2 bases. The germline V gene has CDR1 SGHNT and CDR2 YYREEE (reference sequence). The CDR3 spans 14 residues. The CDR3 DNA is TGTGCCAGCAGCTCGGACAGGGGGCAAGAGACCCAGTACTTC. Its translation: CASSSDRGQETQYF.

V and J are TRBV30 and TRBJ1-5, with unresolved D. CDR1 is GTSNPN and CDR2 is SVGIG in the germline V gene (reference sequence). The CDR3 totals 12 residues. Trimming pared 1 base from V and 10 bases from J, leaving 11 bases between. CDR3 DNA sequence: TGTGCCTGGAGTGGGGGAGTGGGCCCCCAGCATTTT. Its protein product is CAWSGGVGPQHF.

The rearrangement joins TRBV28 to TRBJ1-2; D not certain. The germline gives CDR1 MDHEN, CDR2 SYDVKM. V was clipped by 2 bases and J by 4 bases, with 8 bases between them. This CDR3 comprises 13 residues. CDR3 DNA: TGTGCCAGCAGTTTAGGCGGCAGCTATGGCTACACCTTC. This encodes CASSLGGSYGYTF.

The chain carries TRBV6-1 and TRBJ2-1; a possible D gene is TRBD2 (6 bases). The germline gives CDR1 MNHNS, CDR2 SASEGT. Trimming took off 11 bases at V and 7 bases at J, with 18 bases between the two ends. The CDR3 extends over 13 amino acids. The CDR3 sequence: CACNDGTRNEQFF. In DNA form, the CDR3 reads TGTGCCTGTAACGACGGGACTCGAAATGAGCAGTTCTTC.

V is TRBV18 and J is TRBJ2-5, with 9 bases identical to TRBD2. Germline V gene sequence: CDR1 KGHSH, CDR2 LQKENI. The junction had 15 bases not matched to a gene; V was cut back by 2 bases and J by 5 bases. The CDR3 length is 18 residues. The CDR3 sequence is CASSPRWSPSGGLETQYF. The DNA for the CDR3 is TGTGCCAGCTCACCAAGGTGGTCCCCGAGCGGGGGGCTGGAGACCCAGTACTTC.

The V gene is TRBV7-9, the J gene TRBJ1-3; 10 bases align to TRBD1. The germline gives CDR1 SEHNR, CDR2 FQNEAQ (reference sequence). This CDR3 region has 17 residues. Losses at the gene ends were 3 bases for V and 3 bases for J; bases not matched to a gene: 8. In DNA, the CDR3 is TGTGCCAGCAGCTTGGGGGACAGGGGCCCATTTGGAAACACCATATATTTT. Its translation is CASSLGDRGPFGNTIYF.

CDR3 in amino acids: CASSSQTTSGGGELFF. CDR3 nucleotide sequence: TGTGCCAGCAGTTCACAAACGACTAGCGGGGGCGGGGAGCTGTTTTTT. This chain joins TRBV7-9 and TRBJ2-2; 12 positions match TRBD2. V shed 6 bases, J shed 7 bases, and the junction held 9 bases outside the gene matches. CDR3 length: 16 residues. CDR1 and CDR2 (germline): SEHNR, FQNEAQ (reference sequence).

The chain joins TRBV7-9 to TRBJ1-2; tentatively, D is TRBD1 (5 bases). The CDR3 totals 16 residues. Trimming took off 0 bases at V and 2 bases at J, with 13 bases between the two ends. CDR1 is SEHNR and CDR2 is FQNEAQ in the germline V gene (reference sequence). The CDR3 protein is CASSLAGGELNYGYTF. In nucleotides, the CDR3 is TGTGCCAGCAGCTTAGCGGGGGGAGAGTTAAACTATGGCTACACCTTC.

The chain joins TRBV10-2 to TRBJ2-2, with unresolved D. Germline V gene data show CDR1 as WSHSY and CDR2 as SAAADI. The V and J ends lost 0 bases and 4 bases respectively, with 9 bases between them. The CDR3 length is 15 residues. CDR3 amino acids: CASSESLVTTGELFF. In nucleotides, the CDR3 is TGCGCCAGCAGTGAGTCACTGGTTACCACCGGGGAGCTGTTTTTT.

This clone appeared a single time. V usage is TRBV28 and J usage is TRBJ2-1; TRBD1 aligns across 8 bases. The CDR3 has 14 residues. With 3 bases clipped from V and 6 bases from J, the junction kept 4 bases outside the gene matches. The germline V gene has CDR1 MDHEN and CDR2 SYDVKM. For the CDR3, the DNA is TGTGCCAGCAGTTTTTTCGACAGGGGCAATGAGCAGTTCTTC. This encodes CASSFFDRGNEQFF.

This clone turned up a few times. J is TRBJ1-2 and V is TRBV14; D unclear. V dropped 1 base and J dropped 1 base, with 10 bases sitting between them. Germline lookup yields CDR1 SGHDN and CDR2 FVKESK. The CDR3 has 15 amino acids. The CDR3: CASSQAQAFNYGYTF. CDR3 DNA: TGTGCCAGCAGCCAAGCCCAGGCATTTAACTATGGCTACACCTTC.

The CDR3 spells CASSFPGRAGQYF. CDR3 coding DNA: TGTGCCAGCAGTTTTCCAGGGAGGGCGGGGCAGTACTTC. V and J are TRBV28 and TRBJ2-7; 7 bases are shared with TRBD2. The V gene's germline CDR1 is MDHEN and CDR2 SYDVKM. This CDR3 has 13 residues. The J segment lost 9 bases and the V segment lost 3 bases, leaving 8 bases of the junction unmatched.

V usage is TRBV13 and J usage is TRBJ2-5; 12 nucleotides align to TRBD2. TRBJ2-7 matches the DNA end more closely, so the J call is doubtful. The CDR3 is made up of 16 amino acids. Per germline, CDR1 PRHDT and CDR2 FYEKMQ (reference sequence). The CDR3 sequence: CASSQGTSGLTYEQYF. CDR3 DNA sequence: TGTGCCAGCAGCCAGGGGACTAGCGGGCTCACCTACGAGCAGTACTTC.